What follows is one T cell receptor beta chain and its context. What it binds is not known. This entry belongs to a study of cytomegalovirus exposure and HLA in healthy donors. This PCR relied on a set of 60 Vbeta primers and 13 Jbeta primers. Produced via immunoSEQ multiplex PCR; TCRdb's table is partial and in-frame only. The sample contains 150,000 to 180,000 clones, roughly 83% of which appear only once. V lost 6 bases, J lost 8 bases, and 6 bases stayed unmatched. Germline V gene sequence: CDR1 SEHNR, CDR2 FQNEAQ (reference sequence). The CDR3 has 15 amino acids. Study-wide results and caveats: Later on, an analysis found that several of the most significant clusters appeared to be linked to common viral pathogens, which included parvovirus B19. A later look showed TCR association rates differing by HLA locus, highest for DRB1 and lowest for HLA-C. Across donors, sequencing depth was assumed by presence/absence analyses to be roughly uniform. TCR beta chain V- and J-gene trimming was linked, in a later analysis, to a missense variant in DCLRE1C.

This receptor was taken from a man aged 30 to 39 in good health and CMV-seropositive. The chain is built from TRBV7-9 and TRBJ2-1, with 14 nucleotides matching TRBD2. The sequencing input was PBMCs. Here the CDR3 reads CASSPGLAGVDEQFF. The DNA for the CDR3 is TGTGCCAGCAGTCCGGGACTAGCGGGAGTCGATGAGCAGTTCTTC.